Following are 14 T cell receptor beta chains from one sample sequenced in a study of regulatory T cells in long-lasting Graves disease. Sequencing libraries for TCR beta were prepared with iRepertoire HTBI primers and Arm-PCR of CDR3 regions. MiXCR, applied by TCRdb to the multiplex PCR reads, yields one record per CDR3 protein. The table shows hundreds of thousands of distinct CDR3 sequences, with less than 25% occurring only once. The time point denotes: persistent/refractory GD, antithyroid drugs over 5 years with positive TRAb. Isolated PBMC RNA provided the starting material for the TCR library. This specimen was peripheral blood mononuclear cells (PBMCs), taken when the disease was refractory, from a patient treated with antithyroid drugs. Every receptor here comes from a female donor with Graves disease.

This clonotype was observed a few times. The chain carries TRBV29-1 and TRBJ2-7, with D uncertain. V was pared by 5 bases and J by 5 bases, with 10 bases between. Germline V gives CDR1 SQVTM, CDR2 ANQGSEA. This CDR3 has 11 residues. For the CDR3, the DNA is TGCAGCGTTCCCCTTGGGGACGAGCAGTACTTC. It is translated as CSVPLGDEQYF.

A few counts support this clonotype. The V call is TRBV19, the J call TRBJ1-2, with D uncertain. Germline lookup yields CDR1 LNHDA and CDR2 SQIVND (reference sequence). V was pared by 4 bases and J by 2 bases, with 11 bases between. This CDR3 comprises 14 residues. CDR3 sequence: CASSTREQNYGYTF. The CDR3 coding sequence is TGTGCCAGTAGTACCCGGGAACAGAACTATGGCTACACCTTC.

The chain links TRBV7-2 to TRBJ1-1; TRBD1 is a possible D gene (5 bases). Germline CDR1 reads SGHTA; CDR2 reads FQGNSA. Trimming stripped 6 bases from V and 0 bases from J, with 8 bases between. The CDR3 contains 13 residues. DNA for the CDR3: TGTGCCAGCAGGGGACGGATGAACACTGAAGCTTTCTTT. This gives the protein CASRGRMNTEAFF.

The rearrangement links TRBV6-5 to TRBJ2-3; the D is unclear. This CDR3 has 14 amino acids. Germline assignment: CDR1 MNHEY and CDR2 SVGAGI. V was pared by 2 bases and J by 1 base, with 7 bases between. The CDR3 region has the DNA TGTGCCAGCAGTTACCGTTGGGGCACAGATACGCAGTATTTT. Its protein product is CASSYRWGTDTQYF.

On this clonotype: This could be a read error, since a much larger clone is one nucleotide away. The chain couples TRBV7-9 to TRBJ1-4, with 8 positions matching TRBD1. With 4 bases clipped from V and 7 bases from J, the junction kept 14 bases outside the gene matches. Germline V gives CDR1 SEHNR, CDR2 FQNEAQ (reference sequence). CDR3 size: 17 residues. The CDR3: CASSSRRTGRGREKLFF. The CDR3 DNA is TGTGCCAGCAGCTCGCGACGAACGGGCAGGGGGCGTGAAAAACTGTTTTTT.

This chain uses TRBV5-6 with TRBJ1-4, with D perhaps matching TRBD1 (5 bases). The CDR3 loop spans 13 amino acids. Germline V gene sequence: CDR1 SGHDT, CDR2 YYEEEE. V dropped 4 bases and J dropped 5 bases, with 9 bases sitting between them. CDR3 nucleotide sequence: TGTGCCAGCAGCGCAGACAGCAATGAAAAACTGTTTTTT. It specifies CASSADSNEKLFF.

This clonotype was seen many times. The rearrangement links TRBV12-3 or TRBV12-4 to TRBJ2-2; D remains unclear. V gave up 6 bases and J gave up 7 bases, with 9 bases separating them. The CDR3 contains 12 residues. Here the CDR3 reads CASSLELGELFF. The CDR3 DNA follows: TGTGCCAGCAGCCTAGAACTCGGGGAGCTGTTTTTT.

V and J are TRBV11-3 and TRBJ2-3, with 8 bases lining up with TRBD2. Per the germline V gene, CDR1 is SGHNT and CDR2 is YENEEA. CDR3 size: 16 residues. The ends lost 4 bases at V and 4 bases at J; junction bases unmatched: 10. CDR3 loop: CASSSPREGPADTQYF. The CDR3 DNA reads TGTGCCAGCAGCTCCCCCCGGGAGGGCCCTGCAGATACGCAGTATTTT.

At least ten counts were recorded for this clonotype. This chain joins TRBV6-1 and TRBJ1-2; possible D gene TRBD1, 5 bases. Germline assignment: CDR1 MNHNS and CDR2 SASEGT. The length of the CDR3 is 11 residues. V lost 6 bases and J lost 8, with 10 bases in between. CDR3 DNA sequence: TGTGCCAGCAGGCCGGGGGACGGCTACACCTTC. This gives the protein CASRPGDGYTF.

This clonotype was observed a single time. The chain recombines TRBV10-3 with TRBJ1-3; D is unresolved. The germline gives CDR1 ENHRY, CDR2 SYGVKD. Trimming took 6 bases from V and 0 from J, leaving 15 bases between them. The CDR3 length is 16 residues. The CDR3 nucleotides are TGTGCCATCAGCCAAGGACGGATGACCTCTGGAAACACCATATATTTT. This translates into CAISQGRMTSGNTIYF.

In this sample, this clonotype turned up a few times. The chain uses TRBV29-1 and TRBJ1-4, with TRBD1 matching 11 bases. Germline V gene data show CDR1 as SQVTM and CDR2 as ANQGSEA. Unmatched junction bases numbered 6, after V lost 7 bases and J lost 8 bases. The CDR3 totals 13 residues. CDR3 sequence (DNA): TGCAGCGCCGGAGGGACAGGGGGAGAAAAACTGTTTTTT. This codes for CSAGGTGGEKLFF.

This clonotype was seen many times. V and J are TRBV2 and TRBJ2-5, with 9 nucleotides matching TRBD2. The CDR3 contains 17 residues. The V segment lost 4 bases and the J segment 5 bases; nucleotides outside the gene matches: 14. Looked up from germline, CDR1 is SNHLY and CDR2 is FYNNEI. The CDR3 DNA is TGTGCCAGCAGTGCCGGGACTAGCTTCGGGGCAGACGAGACCCAGTACTTC. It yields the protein CASSAGTSFGADETQYF.

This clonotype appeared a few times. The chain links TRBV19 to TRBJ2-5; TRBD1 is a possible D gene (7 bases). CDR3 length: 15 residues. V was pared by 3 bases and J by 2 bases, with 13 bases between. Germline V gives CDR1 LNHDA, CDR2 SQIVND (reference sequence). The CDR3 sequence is CASSISAGGQETQYF. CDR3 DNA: TGTGCCAGTAGTATTTCGGCAGGGGGGCAAGAGACCCAGTACTTC.

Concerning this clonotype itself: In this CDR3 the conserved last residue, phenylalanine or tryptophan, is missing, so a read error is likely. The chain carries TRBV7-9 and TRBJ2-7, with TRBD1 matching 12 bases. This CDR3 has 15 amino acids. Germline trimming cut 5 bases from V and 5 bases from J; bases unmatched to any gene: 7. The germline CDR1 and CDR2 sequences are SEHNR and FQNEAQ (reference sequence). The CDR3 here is CASSKGQGARDEQYS. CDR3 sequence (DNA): TGTGCCAGCAGCAAGGGACAGGGGGCCCGAGACGAGCAGTACTCC.